Reported below is one T cell receptor beta chain. This entry belongs to a study of blood T cell repertoires in COVID-19. Study in general: Material from acute and convalescent COVID-19 was sourced from the United States, Italy and Spain.

The CDR3 loop spans 14 amino acids. Trimming stripped 4 bases from V and 7 bases from J, with 12 bases between. The V gene's germline CDR1 is SGHDT and CDR2 YYEEEE. In the source study's methods: Estimated nucleated cell counts came from reference gene primer amplification. Clones were sequenced by immunoSEQ multiplex PCR, and TCRdb holds only the in-frame ones, with some missing. V and J calls and clone size are copied from that table; D and trimming were computed from the DNA. The table lists just under 60,000 clones, around 80% of them singletons. The receptor's source is a human donor in a cohort sampled during active COVID-19. V and J are TRBV5-6 and TRBJ1-6, with D possibly TRBD1 on 6 matching bases. The sequenced material came from peripheral blood. The CDR3: CASSQDRMNSPLHF. The DNA of the CDR3 is TGTGCCAGCAGCCAGGACAGAATGAATTCACCCCTCCACTTT.